This TCR beta chain comes out of a study of CD8 T cells in ankylosing spondylitis. This CDR3 comprises 15 residues. V shed 6 bases and J shed 2 bases, with 13 bases lying between them. In germline, CDR1 is MNHEY, CDR2 SVGEGT. TCRdb redid the calling of the 5' RACE reads with MiXCR, one entry per CDR3 protein. The profile shows roughly 400,000 distinct CDR3 sequences, about 22% of them singletons. Broader study findings: Among TCR beta sequences, a motif of fewer than 10 highly homologous variants appeared characteristic of ankylosing spondylitis blood. Reports of some motif variants in reactive arthritis synovial fluid and blood predate this one. Disease-linked clones reportedly showed significant enrichment in matched ankylosing spondylitis synovial fluid.

This clonotype was observed a handful of times. The target antigen is unknown. The source of this sequence is a male donor with ankylosing spondylitis. This rearrangement joins TRBV6-2 or TRBV6-3 to TRBJ2-2; D remains ambiguous. Input material: blood, either unsorted or a sorted T cell fraction (not recorded which). The CDR3 DNA is TGTGCCAGCAGGCCAAGAGAACTTAACACCGGGGAGCTGTTTTTT. Its protein is CASRPRELNTGELFF.